The next 4 T cell receptor beta chains were all read from a single sample in a study of blood T cell repertoires in COVID-19. Produced via immunoSEQ multiplex PCR; TCRdb's table is partial and in-frame only. The sample shows about 190,000 clones, 75% to 90% of them seen only once. Sequenced material: peripheral blood. The receptors come from a man in his thirties or forties with acute or convalescent COVID-19.

The rearrangement joins TRBV6-5 to TRBJ1-4; D not resolved. The V gene lost 2 bases and the J gene lost 5 bases, with 9 bases spanning the gap. Per germline, CDR1 MNHEY and CDR2 SVGAGI. The CDR3 covers 14 residues. CDR3 nucleotide sequence: TGTGCCAGCAGTTACGGCAGGTCAAATGAAAAACTGTTTTTT. This translates into CASSYGRSNEKLFF.

This rearrangement joins TRBV6-5 to TRBJ2-1; 9 bases align to TRBD2. Trimming took 8 bases from V and 5 from J; bases not matched to a gene: 4. Germline CDR1 is MNHEY and CDR2 is SVGAGI. The CDR3 contains 13 residues. The CDR3 loop reads CASEIAGDNEQFF. The CDR3 DNA is TGTGCCAGCGAGATAGCGGGGGACAATGAGCAGTTCTTC.

Regarding this clone: The junction and the germline gene differ at one end; a read error may be behind it. The chain recombines TRBV27 with TRBJ1-2; 7 bases agree with TRBD1. The V gene's germline CDR1 is MNHEY and CDR2 SMNVEV (reference sequence). This CDR3 region has 12 residues. The CDR3 is CACRQGNYGYTF. The CDR3 bases are TGTGCCTGCAGACAGGGTAATTATGGCTACACCTTC.

V is TRBV28 and J is TRBJ2-1; TRBD2 aligns across 13 bases. Trimming at V came to 6 bases and at J to 5 bases, leaving 4 bases not matched to a gene. The V gene's germline CDR1 is MDHEN and CDR2 SYDVKM. This CDR3 is 15 amino acids long. The CDR3 DNA follows: TGTGCCAGCAGGACTAGCGGGGGGAGCCACAATGAGCAGTTCTTC. This codes for CASRTSGGSHNEQFF.